The following is a T cell receptor (beta chain) sequence with its context. Naive CD8 populations comprised CD45RO-negative cells positively selected for CCR7, excluding terminally differentiated effector memory CD45RA+ cells. The record originates from a study of shared clonotypes between healthy human individuals. Tens of thousands of T cell genomes (approximately 180 ng DNA) went into each sorted-subset replicate. Repertoires were generated with immunoSEQ multiplex PCR, while TCRdb's copy carries only in-frame clones and drops some. The sample lists hundreds of thousands of clones; roughly 96% were seen once. This TCR was sampled from a woman in her thirties in good health. Specimen: naive CD8+ T cells sorted from blood.

CDR3 nucleotide sequence: TGTGCTAGTGGTTTCGGGGGTCCCCGAGAGACCCAGTACTTC. Translated, it gives CASGFGGPRETQYF. The rearrangement uses TRBV12-5 and TRBJ2-5; D is possibly TRBD2 (6 bases). Germline CDR1 is LGHNT and CDR2 is FRNRAP. CDR3 length: 14 amino acids. Trimming took off 3 bases at V and 4 bases at J, with 12 bases between the two ends.